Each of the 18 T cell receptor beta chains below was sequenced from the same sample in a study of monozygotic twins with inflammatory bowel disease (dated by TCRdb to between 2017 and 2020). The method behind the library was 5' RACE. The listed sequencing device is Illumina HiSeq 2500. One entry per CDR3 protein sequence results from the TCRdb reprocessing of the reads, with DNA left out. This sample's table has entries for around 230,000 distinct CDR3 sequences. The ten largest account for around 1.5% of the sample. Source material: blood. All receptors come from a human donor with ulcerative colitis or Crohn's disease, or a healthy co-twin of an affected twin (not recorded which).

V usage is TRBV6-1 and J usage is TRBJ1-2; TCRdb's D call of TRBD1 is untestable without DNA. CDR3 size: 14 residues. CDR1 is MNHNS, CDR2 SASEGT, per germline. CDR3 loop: CASSWTGGLYGYTF.

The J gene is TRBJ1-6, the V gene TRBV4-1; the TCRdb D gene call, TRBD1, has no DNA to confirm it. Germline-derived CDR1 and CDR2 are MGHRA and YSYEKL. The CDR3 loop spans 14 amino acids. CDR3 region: CASSQGGTRSPLHF.

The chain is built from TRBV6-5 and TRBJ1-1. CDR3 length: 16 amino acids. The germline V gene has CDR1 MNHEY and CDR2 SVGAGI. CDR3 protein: CASSYSKPKLNTEAFF.

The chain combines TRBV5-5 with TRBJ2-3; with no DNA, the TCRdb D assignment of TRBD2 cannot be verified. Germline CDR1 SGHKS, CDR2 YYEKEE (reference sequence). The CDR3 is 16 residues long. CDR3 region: CASRRSGVSSTDTQYF.

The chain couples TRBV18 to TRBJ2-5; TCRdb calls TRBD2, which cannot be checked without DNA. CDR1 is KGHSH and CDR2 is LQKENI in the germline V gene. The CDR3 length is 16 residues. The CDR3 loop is CASSPVHGTMGETQYF. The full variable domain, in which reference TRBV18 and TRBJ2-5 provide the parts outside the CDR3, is NAGVMQNPRHLVRRRGQEARLRCSPMKGHSHVYWYRQLPEEGLKFMVYLQKENIIDESGMPKERFSAEFPKEGPSILRIQQVVRGDSAAYFCASSPVHGTMGETQYFGPGTRLLVL.

The CDR3 protein is CASSPPNNQRGQETQYF. V gene TRBV18 combines with J gene TRBJ2-5; there is no DNA to check the TCRdb D call of TRBD1. This CDR3 region has 17 residues. The germline V gene has CDR1 KGHSH and CDR2 LQKENI.

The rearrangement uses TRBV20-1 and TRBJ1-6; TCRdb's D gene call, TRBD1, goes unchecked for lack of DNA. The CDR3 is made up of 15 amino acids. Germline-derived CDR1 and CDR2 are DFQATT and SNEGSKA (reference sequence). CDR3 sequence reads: CSARGSGTVGSPLHF.

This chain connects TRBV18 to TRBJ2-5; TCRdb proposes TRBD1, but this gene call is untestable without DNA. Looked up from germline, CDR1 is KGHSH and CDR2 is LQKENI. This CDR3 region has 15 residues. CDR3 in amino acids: CASSLHLGQAAYEDF. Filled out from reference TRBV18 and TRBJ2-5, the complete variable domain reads NAGVMQNPRHLVRRRGQEARLRCSPMKGHSHVYWYRQLPEEGLKFMVYLQKENIIDESGMPKERFSAEFPKEGPSILRIQQVVRGDSAAYFCASSLHLGQAAYEDFGPGTRLLVL.

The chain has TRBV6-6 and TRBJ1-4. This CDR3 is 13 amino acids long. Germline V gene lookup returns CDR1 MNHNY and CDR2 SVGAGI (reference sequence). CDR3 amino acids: CASFVGYNEKLFF.

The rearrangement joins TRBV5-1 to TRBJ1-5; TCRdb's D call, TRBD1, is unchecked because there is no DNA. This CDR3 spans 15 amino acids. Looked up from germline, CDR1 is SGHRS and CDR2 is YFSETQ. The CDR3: CASSLGDREVQPQHF.

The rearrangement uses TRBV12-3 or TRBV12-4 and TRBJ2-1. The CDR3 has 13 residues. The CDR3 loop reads CASSFSEDNEQFF.

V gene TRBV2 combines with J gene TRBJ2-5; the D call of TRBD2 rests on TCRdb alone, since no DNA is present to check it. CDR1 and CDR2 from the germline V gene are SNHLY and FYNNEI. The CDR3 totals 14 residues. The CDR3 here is CASGLAGELATQYF.

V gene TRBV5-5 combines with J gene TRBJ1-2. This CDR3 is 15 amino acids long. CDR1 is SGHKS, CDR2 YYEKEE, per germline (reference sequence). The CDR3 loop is CASSLGAVDRGGYTF.

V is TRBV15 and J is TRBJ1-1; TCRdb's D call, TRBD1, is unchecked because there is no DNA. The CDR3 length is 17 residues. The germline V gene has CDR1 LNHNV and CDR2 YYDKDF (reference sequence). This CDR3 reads CATSRAVGQGLYTEAFF. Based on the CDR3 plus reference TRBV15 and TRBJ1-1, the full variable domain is DAMVIQNPRYQVTQFGKPVTLSCSQTLNHNVMYWYQQKSSQAPKLLFHYYDKDFNNEADTPDNFQSRRPNTSFCFLDIRSPGLGDTAMYLCATSRAVGQGLYTEAFFGQGTRLTVV.

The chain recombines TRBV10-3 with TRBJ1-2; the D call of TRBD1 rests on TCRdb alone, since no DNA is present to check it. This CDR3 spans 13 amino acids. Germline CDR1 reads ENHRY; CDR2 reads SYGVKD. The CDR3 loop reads CAINRDSAYGYTF.

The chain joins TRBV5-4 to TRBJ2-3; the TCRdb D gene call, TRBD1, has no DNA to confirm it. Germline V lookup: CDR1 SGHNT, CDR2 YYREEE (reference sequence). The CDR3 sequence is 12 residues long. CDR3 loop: CASSTNRDTQYF.

This chain's CDR3 is CASSSFGTGLSYEQYF. The chain links TRBV7-2 to TRBJ2-7; TCRdb designates TRBD1, a call that cannot be tested without DNA. Germline V gene sequence: CDR1 SGHTA, CDR2 FQGNSA. The CDR3 extends over 16 amino acids.

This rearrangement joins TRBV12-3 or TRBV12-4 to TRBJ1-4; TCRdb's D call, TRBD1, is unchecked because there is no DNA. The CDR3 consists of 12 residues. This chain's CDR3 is CASSLGAEKLFF.